This T cell receptor (beta chain) emerged from a study of blood T cell repertoires in COVID-19. Method: immunoSEQ multiplex PCR; TCRdb's copy keeps in-frame clones and lacks some. This sample yields 25,000 to 30,000 clones, of which around 87% are seen a single time; 10% belongs to the top ten. The specimen was peripheral blood. The TCR originated in a man aged 55 to 70 with acute or convalescent COVID-19.

DNA for the CDR3: TGTGCCAGCAGCCTAAGGGACAGCATATTCACAGATACGCAGTATTTT. This sequence encodes CASSLRDSIFTDTQYF. The rearrangement uses TRBV7-9 and TRBJ2-3; 7 bases match TRBD1. Per the germline V gene, CDR1 is SEHNR and CDR2 is FQNEAQ (reference sequence). The V segment lost 5 bases and the J segment 2 bases; nucleotides outside the gene matches: 10. CDR3 length: 16 residues.